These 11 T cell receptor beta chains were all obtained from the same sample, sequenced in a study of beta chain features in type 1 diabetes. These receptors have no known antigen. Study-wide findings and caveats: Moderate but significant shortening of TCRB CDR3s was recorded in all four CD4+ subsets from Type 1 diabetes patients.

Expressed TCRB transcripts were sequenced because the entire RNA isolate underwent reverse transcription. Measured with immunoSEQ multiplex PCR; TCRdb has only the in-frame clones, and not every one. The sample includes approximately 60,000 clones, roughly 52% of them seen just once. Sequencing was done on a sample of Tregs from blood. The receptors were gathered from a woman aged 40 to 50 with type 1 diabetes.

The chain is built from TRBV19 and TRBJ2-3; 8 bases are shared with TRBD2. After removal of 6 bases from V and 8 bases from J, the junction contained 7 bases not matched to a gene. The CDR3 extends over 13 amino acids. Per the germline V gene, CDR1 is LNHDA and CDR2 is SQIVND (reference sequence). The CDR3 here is CASRLAAQGTQYF. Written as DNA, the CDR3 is TGTGCCAGTAGACTAGCGGCACAGGGTACGCAGTATTTT.

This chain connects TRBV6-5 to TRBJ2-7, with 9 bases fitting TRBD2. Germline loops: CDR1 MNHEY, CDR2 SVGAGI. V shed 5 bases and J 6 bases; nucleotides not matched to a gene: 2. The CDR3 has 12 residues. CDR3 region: CASSPGLAEQYF. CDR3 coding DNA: TGTGCCAGCAGTCCGGGACTAGCCGAGCAGTACTTC.

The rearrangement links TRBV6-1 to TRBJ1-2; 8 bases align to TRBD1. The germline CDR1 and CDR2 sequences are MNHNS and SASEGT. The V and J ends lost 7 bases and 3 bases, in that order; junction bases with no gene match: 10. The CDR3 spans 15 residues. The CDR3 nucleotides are TGTGCCAGCACGCCGGACAGGGCCCCTTACTATGGCTACACCTTC. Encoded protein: CASTPDRAPYYGYTF.

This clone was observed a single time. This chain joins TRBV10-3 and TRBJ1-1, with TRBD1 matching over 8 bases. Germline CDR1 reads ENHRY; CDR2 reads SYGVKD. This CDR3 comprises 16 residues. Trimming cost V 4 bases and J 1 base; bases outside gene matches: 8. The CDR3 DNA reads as TGTGCCATCAGTGGGGCCTTACAGGGGGGGAACACTGAAGCTTTCTTT. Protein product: CAISGALQGGNTEAFF.

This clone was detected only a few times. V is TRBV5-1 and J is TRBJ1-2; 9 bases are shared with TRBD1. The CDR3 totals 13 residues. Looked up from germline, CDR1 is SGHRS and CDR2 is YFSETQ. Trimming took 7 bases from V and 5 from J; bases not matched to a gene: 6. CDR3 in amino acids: CASQGGQGYGYTF. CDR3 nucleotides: TGCGCCAGCCAGGGGGGACAGGGATATGGCTACACCTTC. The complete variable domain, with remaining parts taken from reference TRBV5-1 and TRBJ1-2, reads KAGVTQTPRYLIKTRGQQVTLSCSPISGHRSVSWYQQTPGQGLQFLFEYFSETQRNKGNFPGRFSGRQFSNSRSEMNVSTLELGDSALYLCASQGGQGYGYTFGSGTRLTVV.

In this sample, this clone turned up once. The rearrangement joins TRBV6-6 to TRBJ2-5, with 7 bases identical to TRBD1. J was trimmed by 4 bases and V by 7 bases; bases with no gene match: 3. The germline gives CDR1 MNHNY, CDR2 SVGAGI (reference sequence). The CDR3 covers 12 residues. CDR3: CASKGGGETQYF. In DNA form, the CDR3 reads TGTGCCAGCAAAGGGGGCGGAGAGACCCAGTACTTC.

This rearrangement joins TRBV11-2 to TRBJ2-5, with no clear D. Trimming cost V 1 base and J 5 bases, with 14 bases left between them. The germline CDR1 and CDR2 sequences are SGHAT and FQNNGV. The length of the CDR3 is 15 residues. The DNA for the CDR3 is TGTGCCAGCAGCTTAGTGGGCCAGCCTGGGGAGACCCAGTACTTC. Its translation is CASSLVGQPGETQYF. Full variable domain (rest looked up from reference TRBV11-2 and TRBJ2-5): EAGVAQSPRYKIIEKRQSVAFWCNPISGHATLYWYQQILGQGPKLLIQFQNNGVVDDSQLPKDRFSAERLKGVDSTLKIQPAKLEDSAVYLCASSLVGQPGETQYFGPGTRLLVL.

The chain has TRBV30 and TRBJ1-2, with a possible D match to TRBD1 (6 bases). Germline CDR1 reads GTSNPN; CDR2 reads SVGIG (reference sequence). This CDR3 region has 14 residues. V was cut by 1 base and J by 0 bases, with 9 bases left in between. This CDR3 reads CAWSGGRPNYGYTF. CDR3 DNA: TGTGCCTGGAGTGGGGGGCGACCTAACTATGGCTACACCTTC.

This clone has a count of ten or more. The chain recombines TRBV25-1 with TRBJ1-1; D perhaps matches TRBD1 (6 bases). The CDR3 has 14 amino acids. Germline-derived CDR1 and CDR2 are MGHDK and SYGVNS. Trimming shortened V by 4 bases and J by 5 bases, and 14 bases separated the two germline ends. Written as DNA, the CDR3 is TGTGCCAGCAGTGGGGGGAGGGGGGGAACTGAAGCTTTCTTT. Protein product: CASSGGRGGTEAFF. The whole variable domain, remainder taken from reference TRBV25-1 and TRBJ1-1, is EADIYQTPRYLVIGTGKKITLECSQTMGHDKMYWYQQDPGMELHLIHYSYGVNSTEKGDLSSESTVSRIRTEHFPLTLESARPSHTSQYLCASSGGRGGTEAFFGQGTRLTVV.

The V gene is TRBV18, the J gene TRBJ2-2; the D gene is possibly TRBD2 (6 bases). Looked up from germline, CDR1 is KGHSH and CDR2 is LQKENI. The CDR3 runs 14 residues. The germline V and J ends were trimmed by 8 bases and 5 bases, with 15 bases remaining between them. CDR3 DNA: TGTGCCAGCATGCCCGGGACTCAAACCGGGGAGCTGTTTTTT. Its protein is CASMPGTQTGELFF.

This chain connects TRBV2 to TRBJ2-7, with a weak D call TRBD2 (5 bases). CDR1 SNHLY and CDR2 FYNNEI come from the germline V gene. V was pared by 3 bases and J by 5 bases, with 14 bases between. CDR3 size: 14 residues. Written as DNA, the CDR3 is TGTGCCAGCAGTGAGGCGGATACCGGGGACGAGCAGTACTTC. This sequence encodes CASSEADTGDEQYF.